This paragraph reports one T cell receptor (beta chain). The antigen it binds to is not known. No much larger clonotype is one base removed from it; base qualities were not supplied. The data belong to a study of OX40 agonist ivuxolimab in advanced cancers. At the level of the whole study: Ivuxolimab was an agonistic, fully human IgG2 monoclonal antibody directed against OX40 (CD134), a costimulatory receptor. Patients were allowed to have had prior anti-PD-1, anti-PD-L1 or anti-CTLA-4 therapy, and 40% to 45% of the dose-escalation patients had previously received checkpoint inhibitors. Three dose-escalation patients achieved partial responses, one with hepatocellular carcinoma and two with cutaneous melanoma. A male proportion of under 85% and a mean age of 60 years, ranging from roughly 23 to 85, were recorded for the dose-escalation cohort. Among the roughly 52 dose-escalation patients, about 20 had hepatocellular carcinoma, 15 or so melanoma, 9 renal cell carcinoma and 9 head and neck cancer. The purpose of peripheral TCRbeta sequencing was to test whether ivuxolimab changed TCR sequence diversity and led to clonal T-cell expansion. The paper covers the monotherapy dose-escalation part of the phase I ivuxolimab trial, which included N = 52 patients. Intravenous ivuxolimab was administered to patients every 2 weeks at six dose levels: 0.01, 0.1, 0.3, 1.5, 3 and 10 mg/kg.

Genomic DNA was isolated from the sorted cells so that the TCRbeta CDR3 region could be sequenced. The immunoSEQ Assay was used to sequence the TCRbeta CDR3 regions. This immuneACCESS table, as held by TCRdb, lists in-frame sequences with V and J called but not all clones. Of the missing ones, under half trace to an unresolved V gene in checked studies; the others have no known cause. The table for this sample lists about 50,000 clones; around nine tenths of them were counted only once. Roughly 6% of the sample belongs to the ten largest clones. General conclusions and limits of the study: In the 0.1-3.0 mg/kg groups, partial responders had among the lowest normalized peripheral clonal expansion, particularly in CD8+ T cells. Antigen specificity was not determined for the clonally expanded peripheral T cells. At doses from 0.1 to 3.0 mg/kg, clonal expansion was seen in both CD4+ and CD8+ blood T cells between baseline and week 6. After ivuxolimab, more expanded clones were found on average in CD8+ T cells than in CD4+ T cells. Low levels of normalized T-cell clonal expansion were also seen in some patients who did not respond.

Patients with a history of autoimmune disease or receiving systemic immunosuppression were excluded from the trial. Peripheral blood for TCR sequencing was drawn from every dose cohort at baseline, at cycle 4 day 1 and at cycle 7 day 1. Samples came from an open-label, multicenter, first-in-human phase I dose-escalation trial of ivuxolimab. Adults with locally advanced or metastatic melanoma, renal cell, hepatocellular, or head and neck squamous cell carcinoma were enrolled in the trial. Before TCR sequencing, CD4+ T cells and CD8+ T cells were sorted from peripheral blood as separate populations. Based on the germline V gene, the CDR1 and CDR2 sequences are MNHGY and SVAAGI. The CDR3 runs 15 residues from the cysteine to the phenylalanine. CDR3 DNA is the only sequence kept; it has 45 bases, read in frame from the first base. Cut back by 0 bases and 4 bases, the V and J ends lie 10 bases apart.

This sample comprised CD4+ or CD8+ T cells sorted from blood, obtained in a trial of the OX40 agonist ivuxolimab. The chain is assembled from TRBV6-9 and TRBJ1-5; the D gene is unclear. The receptor was isolated from an adult with an advanced solid tumor such as melanoma, head and neck, liver or kidney cancer. The nucleotide sequence reads TGTGCCAGCAGTTATTCCTCCAGTGAGAATCAGCCCCAGCATTTT. This sequence encodes CASSYSSSENQPQHF.